The T cell receptor (beta chain) under discussion was sequenced for a study of blood T cell repertoires in COVID-19 (dated by TCRdb to about 2020). With regard to the full study: The collaborator samples originated in the United States, Italy and Spain and spanned the acute and convalescent phases of COVID-19. Where available, HLA class I and class II types were taken from metadata supplied by the sample provider and were not determined by assay-based typing. Deeply sampled blood TCRbeta repertoires from subjects exposed to, actively infected with, or recovered from COVID-19 were included in the dataset. The samples were drawn from the first 160 participants of the ongoing ImmuneRACE study and from 1,254 subjects provided by 6 global collaborators. The prospective study material was composed of cDNA or gDNA derived from T cells, B-cell-depleted T cells, or PBMCs. Sample metadata almost always included a de-identified subject ID, COVID-19 status, age in years and sex. A freely available public database, intended as a resource for researchers studying the immune response to SARS-CoV-2, is where the repertoires were released. Results and caveats for the whole study, not just this receptor: The quantity of clinical and demographic metadata differed by source and by participant and was supplied without curation.

The immunoSEQ Assay, a bias-controlled multiplex PCR, was used to amplify TCRbeta CDR3 regions from genomic DNA. Processing in the source paper ran as follows. The number of nucleated cells in each sample was estimated from the amplification of reference gene primers within the assay. To quantify the absolute abundance of each unique TCRbeta CDR3 rearrangement, sequence reads were collapsed and filtered. Productive Simpson clonality was computed per sample as the square root of Simpson's diversity index over productive rearrangements. TCRdb took this table from immuneACCESS and kept in-frame rearrangements with V and J called. Such tables lack part of the clones; where checked against another copy, unresolved V genes explain under half of the gap, and the rest is unexplained. For V, J and clone size, that table is used; D and trimming come from the DNA. The sample table contains about 230,000 clones; only one count was recorded for 70% to 90% of them. The top ten clones comprise less than 3.5% of the sample.

One collaborating source in Seattle enrolled patients while the patients were actively infected and followed the patients over time throughout the course of disease. Whole blood was collected in K2EDTA tubes by collaborating institutions according to the institutions' own protocols. For TCRbeta analysis, collaborators shipped samples as frozen whole blood, isolated PBMCs, or DNA extracted from either of those sample types. With regard to this clone: No cognate antigen has been identified for it. Per-nucleotide qualities are absent, and no much larger clonotype sits a single base away.

The germline V gene encodes CDR1 SGDLS and CDR2 YYNGEE. Counted from cysteine to phenylalanine, this CDR3 has 15 amino acids. Just the 45-base CDR3 DNA is kept, in frame starting at base 1. For this chain, trimming is 3 bases at the V end and 1 base at the J end, and the number of junction bases without a gene match is 4. The receptor chain draws on TRBV9 and TRBJ1-5; a stretch of 7 junction bases matches TRBD1. This clonotype originated in a man aged 30 to 39 with COVID-19, enrolled during active disease. The source material was peripheral blood. The nucleotide sequence reads as follows: TGTGCCAGCAGCGCAAGGGGACAGAGCAATCAGCCCCAGCATTTT. Its protein reads: CASSARGQSNQPQHF.